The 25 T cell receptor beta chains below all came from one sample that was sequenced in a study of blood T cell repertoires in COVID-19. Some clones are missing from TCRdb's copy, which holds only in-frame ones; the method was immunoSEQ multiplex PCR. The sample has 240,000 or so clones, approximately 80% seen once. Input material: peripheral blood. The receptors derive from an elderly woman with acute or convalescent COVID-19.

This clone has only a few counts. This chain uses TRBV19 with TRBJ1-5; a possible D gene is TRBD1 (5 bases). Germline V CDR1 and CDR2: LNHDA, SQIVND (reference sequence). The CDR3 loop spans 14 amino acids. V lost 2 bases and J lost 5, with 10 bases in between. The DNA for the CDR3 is TGTGCCAGTAGTATACGGCAGGGTGATCAGCCCCAGCATTTT. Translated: CASSIRQGDQPQHF.

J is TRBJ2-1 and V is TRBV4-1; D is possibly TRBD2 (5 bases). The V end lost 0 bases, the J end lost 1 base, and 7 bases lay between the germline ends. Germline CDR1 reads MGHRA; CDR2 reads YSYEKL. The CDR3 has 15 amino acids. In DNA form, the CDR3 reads TGCGCCAGCAGCCAAGAAAGGACTTCCTACAATGAGCAGTTCTTC. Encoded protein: CASSQERTSYNEQFF.

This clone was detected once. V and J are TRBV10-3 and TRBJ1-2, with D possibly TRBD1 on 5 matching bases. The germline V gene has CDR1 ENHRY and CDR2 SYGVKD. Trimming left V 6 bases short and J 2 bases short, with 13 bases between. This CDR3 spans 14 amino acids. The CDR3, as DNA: TGTGCCATCAGACCGGGGGGGGAGAACTATGGCTACACCTTC. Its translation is CAIRPGGENYGYTF.

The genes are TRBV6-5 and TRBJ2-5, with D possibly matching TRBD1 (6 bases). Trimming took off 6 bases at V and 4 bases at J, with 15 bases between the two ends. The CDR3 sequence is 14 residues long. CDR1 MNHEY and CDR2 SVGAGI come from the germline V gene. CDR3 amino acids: CASRARTGTETQYF. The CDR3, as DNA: TGTGCCAGCAGGGCTCGTACAGGGACAGAGACCCAGTACTTC.

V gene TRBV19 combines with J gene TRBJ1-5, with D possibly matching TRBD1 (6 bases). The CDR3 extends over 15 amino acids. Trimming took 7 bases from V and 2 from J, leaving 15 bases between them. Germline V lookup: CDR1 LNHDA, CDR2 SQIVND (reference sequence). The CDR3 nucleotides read TGTGCCAGTACGGACAGCCCGCGGGGCAATCAGCCCCAGCATTTT. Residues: CASTDSPRGNQPQHF.

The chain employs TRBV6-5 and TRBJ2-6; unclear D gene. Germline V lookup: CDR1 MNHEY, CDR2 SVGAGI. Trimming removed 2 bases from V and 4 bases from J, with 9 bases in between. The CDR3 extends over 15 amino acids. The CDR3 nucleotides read TGTGCCAGCAGTTACACCCCGGAGGGGGCCAACGTCCTGACTTTC. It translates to CASSYTPEGANVLTF.

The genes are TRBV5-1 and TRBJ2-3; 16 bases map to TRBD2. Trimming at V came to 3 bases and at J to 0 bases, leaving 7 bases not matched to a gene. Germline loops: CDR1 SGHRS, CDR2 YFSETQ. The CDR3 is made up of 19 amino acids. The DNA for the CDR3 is TGCGCCAGCAGCTCGGGACTAGCGGGGGGGGCACCTAGCACAGATACGCAGTATTTT. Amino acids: CASSSGLAGGAPSTDTQYF.

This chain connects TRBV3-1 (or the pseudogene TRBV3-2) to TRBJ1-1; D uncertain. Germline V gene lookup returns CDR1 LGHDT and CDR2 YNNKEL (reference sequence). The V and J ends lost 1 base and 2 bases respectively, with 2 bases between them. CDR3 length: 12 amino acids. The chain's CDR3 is CASSQANTEAFF. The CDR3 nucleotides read TGTGCCAGCAGCCAAGCAAACACTGAAGCTTTCTTT.

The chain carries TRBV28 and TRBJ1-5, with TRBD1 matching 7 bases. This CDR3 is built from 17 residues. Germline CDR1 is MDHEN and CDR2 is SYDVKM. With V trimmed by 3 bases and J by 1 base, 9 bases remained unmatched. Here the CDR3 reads CASSFGAGGLSNQPQHF. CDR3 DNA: TGTGCCAGCAGTTTTGGGGCAGGGGGGTTGAGCAATCAGCCCCAGCATTTT.

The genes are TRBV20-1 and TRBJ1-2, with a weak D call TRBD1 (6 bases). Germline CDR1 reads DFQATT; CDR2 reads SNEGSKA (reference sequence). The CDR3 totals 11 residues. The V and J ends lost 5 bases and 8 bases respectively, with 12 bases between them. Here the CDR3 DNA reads TGCAGTGCTCAACAGGGACGGGGCTACACCTTC. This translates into CSAQQGRGYTF.

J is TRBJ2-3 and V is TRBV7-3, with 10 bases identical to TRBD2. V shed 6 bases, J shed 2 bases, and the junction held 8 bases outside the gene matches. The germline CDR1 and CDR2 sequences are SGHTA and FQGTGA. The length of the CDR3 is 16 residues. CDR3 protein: CASRLTSGGDTDTQYF. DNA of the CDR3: TGTGCCAGCAGACTTACCAGCGGGGGGGACACAGATACGCAGTATTTT.

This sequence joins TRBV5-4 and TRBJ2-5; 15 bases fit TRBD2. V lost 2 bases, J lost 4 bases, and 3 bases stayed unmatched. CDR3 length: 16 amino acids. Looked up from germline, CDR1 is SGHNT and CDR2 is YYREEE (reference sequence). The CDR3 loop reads CASSFGLAGGPETQYF. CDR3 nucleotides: TGTGCCAGCAGCTTCGGACTAGCGGGGGGGCCAGAGACCCAGTACTTC.

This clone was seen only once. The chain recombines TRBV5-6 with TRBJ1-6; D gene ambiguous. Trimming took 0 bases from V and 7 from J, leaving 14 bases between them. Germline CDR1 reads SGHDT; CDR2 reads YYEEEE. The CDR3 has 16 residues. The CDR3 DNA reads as TGTGCCAGCAGCTTGGCAGGTGTCGGAACCAATTCACCCCTCCACTTT. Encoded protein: CASSLAGVGTNSPLHF.

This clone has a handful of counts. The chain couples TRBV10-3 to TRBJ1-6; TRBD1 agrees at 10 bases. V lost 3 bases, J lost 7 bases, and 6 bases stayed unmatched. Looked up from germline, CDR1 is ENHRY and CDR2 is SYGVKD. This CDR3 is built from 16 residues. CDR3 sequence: CAISEFGQGVNSPLHF. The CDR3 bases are TGTGCCATCAGTGAATTCGGACAGGGGGTAAATTCACCCCTCCACTTT.

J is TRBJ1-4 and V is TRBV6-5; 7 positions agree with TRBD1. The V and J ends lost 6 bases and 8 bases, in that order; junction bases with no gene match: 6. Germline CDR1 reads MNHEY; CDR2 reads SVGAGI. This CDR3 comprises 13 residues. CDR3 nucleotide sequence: TGTGCCAGCAGCGGGACAGTTAGGGAAAAACTGTTTTTT. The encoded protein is CASSGTVREKLFF.

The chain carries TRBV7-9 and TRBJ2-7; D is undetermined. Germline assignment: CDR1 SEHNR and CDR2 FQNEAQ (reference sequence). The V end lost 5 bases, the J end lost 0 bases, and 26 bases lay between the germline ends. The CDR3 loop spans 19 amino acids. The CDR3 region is CASSAHEVVSPLSSYEQYF. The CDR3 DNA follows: TGTGCCAGCAGCGCTCACGAGGTTGTCTCTCCCCTAAGCTCCTACGAGCAGTACTTC.

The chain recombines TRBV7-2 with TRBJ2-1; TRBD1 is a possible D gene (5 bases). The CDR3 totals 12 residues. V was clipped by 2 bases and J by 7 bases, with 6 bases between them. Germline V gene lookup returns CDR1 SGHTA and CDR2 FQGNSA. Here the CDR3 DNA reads TGTGCCAGCAGCTTAAGGGGTAATGAGCAGTTCTTC. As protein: CASSLRGNEQFF.

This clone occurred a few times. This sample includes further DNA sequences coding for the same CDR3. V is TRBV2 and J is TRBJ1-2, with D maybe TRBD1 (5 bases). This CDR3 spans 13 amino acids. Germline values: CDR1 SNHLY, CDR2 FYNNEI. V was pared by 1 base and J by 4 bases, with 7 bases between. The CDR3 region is CASSEGTLYGYTF. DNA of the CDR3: TGTGCCAGCAGTGAAGGGACACTCTATGGCTACACCTTC.

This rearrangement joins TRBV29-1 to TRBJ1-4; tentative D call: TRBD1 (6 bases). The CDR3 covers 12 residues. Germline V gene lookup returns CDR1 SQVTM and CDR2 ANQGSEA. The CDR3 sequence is CGGGRTNEKLFF. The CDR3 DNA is TGCGGGGGGGGCCGCACTAATGAAAAACTGTTTTTT.

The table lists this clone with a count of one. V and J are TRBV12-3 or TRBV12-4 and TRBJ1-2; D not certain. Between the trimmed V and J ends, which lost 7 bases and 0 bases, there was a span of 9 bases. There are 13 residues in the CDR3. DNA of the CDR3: TGTGCCAGCAACCCCGGGACTAACTATGGCTACACCTTC. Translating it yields CASNPGTNYGYTF.

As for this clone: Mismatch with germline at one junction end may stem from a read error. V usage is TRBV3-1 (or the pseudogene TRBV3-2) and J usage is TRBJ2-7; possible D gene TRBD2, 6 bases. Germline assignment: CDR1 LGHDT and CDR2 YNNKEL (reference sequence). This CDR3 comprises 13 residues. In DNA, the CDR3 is TGTGCCAGCAGCCAGGCCCCCGGGACTCCTACGGACTTC. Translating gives CASSQAPGTPTDF.

The CDR3 is CASSSGQRVNYGYTF. The CDR3, as DNA: TGTGCCAGCAGTTCTGGACAGAGGGTAAACTATGGCTACACCTTC. J is TRBJ1-2 and V is TRBV28; tentative D call: TRBD1 (6 bases). The CDR3 contains 15 residues. Between the trimmed V and J ends, which lost 4 bases and 2 bases, there was a span of 14 bases. Per germline, CDR1 MDHEN and CDR2 SYDVKM.

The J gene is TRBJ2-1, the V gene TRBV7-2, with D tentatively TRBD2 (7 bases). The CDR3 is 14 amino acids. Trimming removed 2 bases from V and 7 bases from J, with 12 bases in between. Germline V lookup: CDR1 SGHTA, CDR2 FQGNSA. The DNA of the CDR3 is TGTGCCAGCAGCTTAACCGGGGGGCATAATGAGCAGTTCTTC. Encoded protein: CASSLTGGHNEQFF.

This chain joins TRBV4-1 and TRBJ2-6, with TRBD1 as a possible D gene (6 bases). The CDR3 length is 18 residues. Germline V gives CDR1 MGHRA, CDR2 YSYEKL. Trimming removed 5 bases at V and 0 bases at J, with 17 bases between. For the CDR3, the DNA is TGCGCCAGCAGCTTTACCGGACAGTCTCACTCTGGGGCCAACGTCCTGACTTTC. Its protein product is CASSFTGQSHSGANVLTF.

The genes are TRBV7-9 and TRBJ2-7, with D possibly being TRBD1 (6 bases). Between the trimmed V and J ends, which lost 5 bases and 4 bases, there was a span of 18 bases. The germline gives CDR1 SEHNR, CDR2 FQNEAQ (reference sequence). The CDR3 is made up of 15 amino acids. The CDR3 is CASSPPARGEYEQYF. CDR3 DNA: TGTGCCAGCAGCCCCCCCGCCAGGGGCGAATACGAGCAGTACTTC.